The 9 T cell receptor beta chains below come from one sample, sequenced in a study of shared clonotypes between healthy human individuals. TCRdb's table, derived via immunoSEQ multiplex PCR, lists solely in-frame clones and lacks some. The sample holds around 2.3 million clones, 90% to 96% seen once. Input material: naive CD4+ T cells sorted from blood. The subset here: CD45RA+ positively selected. The source of these receptors is a man between 18 and 29 years old in good health.

V gene TRBV30 combines with J gene TRBJ2-1; TRBD2 matches at 7 bases. The CDR3 is 14 amino acids. V was clipped by 4 bases and J by 2 bases; unmatched bases: 5. CDR1 GTSNPN and CDR2 SVGIG come from the germline V gene (reference sequence). This CDR3 is CAWIERGTYNEQFF. CDR3 coding DNA: TGTGCCTGGATAGAGCGGGGTACCTACAATGAGCAGTTCTTC. Complete variable domain (other parts from reference TRBV30 and TRBJ2-1): SQTIHQWPATLVQPVGSPLSLECTVEGTSNPNLYWYRQAAGRGLQLLFYSVGIGQISSEVPQNLSASRPQDRQFILSSKKLLLSDSGFYLCAWIERGTYNEQFFGPGTRLTVL.

The genes are TRBV6-5 and TRBJ2-7; TRBD1 is a possible D gene (6 bases). The CDR3 covers 12 residues. V gave up 5 bases and J gave up 10 bases, with 15 bases separating them. Per germline, CDR1 MNHEY and CDR2 SVGAGI. The CDR3: CASSAGQTRQYF. CDR3 coding DNA: TGTGCCAGCAGTGCCGGACAGACTCGCCAGTACTTC.

The CDR3 DNA reads as TGTGCCAGCAAAAGGACAGGCACAGATACGCAGTATTTT. Amino acids: CASKRTGTDTQYF. The V call is TRBV5-8, the J call TRBJ2-3; maybe TRBD1 (6 bases). From germline, CDR1 is SGHTS and CDR2 YDEGEE. V was pared by 6 bases and J by 1 base, with 9 bases between. CDR3 size: 13 residues.

The chain has TRBV6-5 and TRBJ1-2; 7 bases fit TRBD1. V gave up 8 bases and J gave up 6 bases; unmatched junction bases: 12. The CDR3 runs to 14 residues. Germline CDR1 reads MNHEY; CDR2 reads SVGAGI. In nucleotides, the CDR3 is TGTGCCAGCTACCGACAGGGCCGGTTTCATGGCTACACCTTC. Encoded protein: CASYRQGRFHGYTF.

The V call is TRBV10-2, the J call TRBJ2-1; no clear D gene. Germline CDR1 WSHSY, CDR2 SAAADI. V was cut by 6 bases and J by 0 bases, with 12 bases left in between. The CDR3 contains 15 residues. CDR3 nucleotide sequence: TGCGCCAGCAGACAGATCGCCTTCTCCTACAATGAGCAGTTCTTC. Protein sequence: CASRQIAFSYNEQFF.

The chain links TRBV7-2 to TRBJ2-5; the match to TRBD1 covers 8 bases. Germline CDR1 is SGHTA and CDR2 is FQGNSA. CDR3 length equals 14 residues. V lost 5 bases and J lost 2; bases outside the gene matches: 4. CDR3 region: CASSLRDRQETQYF. The CDR3 bases are TGTGCCAGCAGCCTCCGGGACAGGCAAGAGACCCAGTACTTC.

In DNA, the CDR3 is TGTGCCAGCAAACAATTTGGTAACCAAGAGACCCAGTACTTC. Amino acids: CASKQFGNQETQYF. The J gene is TRBJ2-5, the V gene TRBV27; D gene uncertain. The germline V gene encodes CDR1 MNHEY and CDR2 SMNVEV (reference sequence). The germline V and J ends were trimmed by 7 bases and 0 bases, with 12 bases remaining between them. The CDR3 has 14 residues.

The V and J genes are TRBV5-6 and TRBJ2-1; 11 bases are a match to TRBD1. V dropped 4 bases and J dropped 4; count of bases not matched to a gene: 4. Germline V gene sequence: CDR1 SGHDT, CDR2 YYEEEE. There are 15 residues in the CDR3. In DNA, the CDR3 is TGTGCCAGCAGCGTGGACAGGGGGCATTACAATGAGCAGTTCTTC. Amino acid sequence: CASSVDRGHYNEQFF. The variable domain in full, with the rest retrieved from reference TRBV5-6 and TRBJ2-1, is DAGVTQSPTHLIKTRGQQVTLRCSPKSGHDTVSWYQQALGQGPQFIFQYYEEEERQRGNFPDRFSGHQFPNYSSELNVNALLLGDSALYLCASSVDRGHYNEQFFGPGTRLTVL.

The genes are TRBV30 and TRBJ2-5; D gene unclear. V lost 0 bases and J 7 bases, leaving 6 bases between the germline ends. Germline lookup yields CDR1 GTSNPN and CDR2 SVGIG (reference sequence). The CDR3 loop spans 11 amino acids. This chain's CDR3 is CAWSVQLTQYF. The CDR3 region has the DNA TGTGCCTGGAGTGTACAGCTGACCCAGTACTTC.